Presented here are 24 T cell receptor beta chains from one specimen sequenced in a study of PD-1 blockade in classical Hodgkin lymphoma. The time point is: cycle 4 day 1 (C4D1), after five to seven weeks of nivolumab. Relapse after autologous stem cell transplantation occurred in every patient, and brentuximab vedotin exposure varied. TCRdb keeps only in-frame clones here, not all; method: immunoSEQ multiplex PCR. The sample has 90,000 to 110,000 clones, over 85% seen once; the top ten hold under 20%. The material was peripheral blood mononuclear cells (PBMCs), obtained before the fourth cycle of nivolumab. The source is a human donor with classical Hodgkin lymphoma.

This clone appeared a few times. The chain links TRBV30 to TRBJ2-2; 7 nucleotides line up with TRBD2. The V segment lost 3 bases and the J segment 2 bases; nucleotides outside the gene matches: 6. From germline, CDR1 is GTSNPN and CDR2 SVGIG (reference sequence). This CDR3 comprises 15 residues. CDR3 bases: TGTGCCTGGAGGGCCGGGACTACCAACACCGGGGAGCTGTTTTTT. Amino acid sequence: CAWRAGTTNTGELFF.

The V and J genes are TRBV5-6 and TRBJ1-3; TRBD1 aligns across 8 bases. V lost 3 bases, J lost 4 bases, and 6 bases stayed unmatched. From germline, CDR1 is SGHDT and CDR2 YYEEEE. The CDR3 is 15 residues long. CDR3 coding DNA: TGTGCCAGCAGCTGGCAGGGGGCGCGCGGAAACACCATATATTTT. It yields the protein CASSWQGARGNTIYF.

The chain has TRBV28 and TRBJ2-3; D is unresolved. V was cut by 6 bases and J by 8 bases, with 9 bases left in between. Germline V gene lookup returns CDR1 MDHEN and CDR2 SYDVKM. The CDR3 is 11 amino acids. CDR3 DNA sequence: TGTGCCAGCAGGAAAGAAGGTACGCAGTATTTT. Amino acid sequence: CASRKEGTQYF.

The V and J genes are TRBV5-5 and TRBJ2-7, with 14 bases that match TRBD2. The germline V gene encodes CDR1 SGHKS and CDR2 YYEKEE (reference sequence). V was pared by 2 bases and J by 6 bases, with 10 bases of the junction left unmatched. The CDR3 sequence is 17 residues long. The CDR3 DNA reads as TGTGCCAGCAGCTTCGGGACTAGCGGGAGTATGTCCGGCGAGCAGTACTTC. This codes for CASSFGTSGSMSGEQYF.

The gene calls are TRBV4-2 and TRBJ2-7; the match to TRBD2 covers 7 bases. The CDR3 loop spans 16 amino acids. Per germline, CDR1 LGHNA and CDR2 YNFKEQ. V dropped 0 bases and J dropped 4; count of bases not matched to a gene: 9. This CDR3 reads CASSQEHGAGRYEQYF. The CDR3 nucleotides are TGTGCCAGCAGCCAAGAACACGGAGCGGGGAGATACGAGCAGTACTTC.

The chain combines TRBV7-2 with TRBJ2-1, with 8 bases aligning to TRBD2. The CDR3 runs to 15 residues. The germline V gene encodes CDR1 SGHTA and CDR2 FQGNSA. The V gene end was trimmed by 5 bases and the J gene end by 8 bases; junction bases not matched to a gene: 11. CDR3 sequence reads: CASSPRRAGADEQFF. The DNA for the CDR3 is TGTGCCAGCAGCCCGCGACGAGCGGGGGCGGATGAGCAGTTCTTC. Complete variable domain (other parts from reference TRBV7-2 and TRBJ2-1): GAGVSQSPSNKVTEKGKDVELRCDPISGHTALYWYRQSLGQGLEFLIYFQGNSAPDKSGLPSDRFSAERTGGSVSTLTIQRTQQEDSAVYLCASSPRRAGADEQFFGPGTRLTVL.

This chain joins TRBV30 and TRBJ2-3; 8 nucleotides line up with TRBD2. Trimming took 2 bases from V and 3 from J; bases not matched to a gene: 4. Germline V gives CDR1 GTSNPN, CDR2 SVGIG (reference sequence). This CDR3 is 14 amino acids long. The CDR3, as DNA: TGTGCCTGGAGTTTGACTAGCGTTACAGATACGCAGTATTTT. It is translated as CAWSLTSVTDTQYF. Full variable domain (rest looked up from reference TRBV30 and TRBJ2-3): SQTIHQWPATLVQPVGSPLSLECTVEGTSNPNLYWYRQAAGRGLQLLFYSVGIGQISSEVPQNLSASRPQDRQFILSSKKLLLSDSGFYLCAWSLTSVTDTQYFGPGTRLTVL.

This chain connects TRBV7-2 to TRBJ2-2; 12 bases match TRBD1. V lost 1 base to trimming and J lost 6 bases; unmatched junction nucleotides: 6. CDR1 and CDR2 from the germline V gene are SGHTA and FQGNSA. The CDR3 covers 17 residues. The CDR3 DNA sequence: TGTGCCAGCAGCTTAGTTTTCGGGACAGGGGGCTCCGGGGAGCTGTTTTTT. It encodes CASSLVFGTGGSGELFF.

The chain combines TRBV11-2 with TRBJ2-5, with D maybe TRBD1 (5 bases). Germline CDR1 is SGHAT and CDR2 is FQNNGV. The CDR3 has 14 residues. V lost 2 bases, J lost 2 bases, and 9 bases lay in between. The CDR3 DNA reads TGTGCCAGCAGCTTACAGGGTGGGCAAGAGACCCAGTACTTC. Protein sequence: CASSLQGGQETQYF.

This clone was observed a single time. The chain is built from TRBV7-9 and TRBJ1-1; TRBD1 is a possible D gene (5 bases). The germline CDR1 and CDR2 sequences are SEHNR and FQNEAQ (reference sequence). The length of the CDR3 is 11 residues. V was trimmed by 6 bases and J by 10 bases, leaving 12 bases between them. CDR3 amino acids: CASSYARGAFF. For the CDR3, the DNA is TGTGCCAGCAGTTACGCGAGGGGAGCTTTCTTT.

V is TRBV6-5 and J is TRBJ2-1; 7 positions match TRBD2. The germline gives CDR1 MNHEY, CDR2 SVGAGI. This CDR3 region has 15 residues. With V trimmed by 2 bases and J by 6 bases, 7 bases remained unmatched. CDR3 region: CASSYGRAIANEQFF. In DNA form, the CDR3 reads TGTGCCAGCAGTTACGGGAGGGCTATAGCCAATGAGCAGTTCTTC.

The chain is built from TRBV1 and TRBJ2-1; TRBD2, the table's D call, lacks a check against the DNA. TRBV1 represents a pseudogene. The CDR3 is made up of 19 amino acids. CDR3 DNA: TGCACCAGCAGCCCTTACGGACTAGCGGGAGGCCCTCTCTACAATGAGCAGTTCTTC. Its translation is CTSSPYGLAGGPLYNEQFF.

The gene calls are TRBV4-2 and TRBJ2-1, with 11 bases identical to TRBD2. Germline CDR1 reads LGHNA; CDR2 reads YNFKEQ. The trim removed 3 bases at V and 4 bases at J, leaving 5 bases unmatched. The CDR3 totals 16 residues. The CDR3 spells CASSQQTSGKYNEQFF. The CDR3 DNA sequence: TGTGCCAGCAGCCAGCAGACTAGCGGGAAGTACAATGAGCAGTTCTTC.

V gene TRBV1 combines with J gene TRBJ1-5. TRBV1 is noted as a pseudogene. CDR3 size: 14 residues. As DNA, the CDR3 is TGCACCAGCGGGAGAGGGGGGGGGAGCCAGCCCCAGCATTTT. Translated, it gives CTSGRGGGSQPQHF.

The rearrangement links TRBV6-1 to TRBJ2-5; the D is unclear. There are 15 residues in the CDR3. CDR1 and CDR2 from the germline V gene are MNHNS and SASEGT. The ends were cut back, 3 bases at V and 1 base at J, with 12 bases in the middle. The CDR3 nucleotides are TGTGCCAGCAGTGATGGGTGGCGGCTCCAAGAGACCCAGTACTTC. Encoded protein: CASSDGWRLQETQYF.

The chain joins TRBV14 to TRBJ2-5; a possible D gene is TRBD1 (6 bases). CDR1 is SGHDN, CDR2 FVKESK, per germline. Trimming pared 0 bases from V and 2 bases from J, leaving 13 bases between. The CDR3 spans 16 residues. The CDR3 DNA is TGTGCCAGCAGCCAAGATGGGTTTACAGGGCAAGAGACCCAGTACTTC. It encodes CASSQDGFTGQETQYF.

This chain links TRBV4-1 with TRBJ1-3; D is unclear. Germline V lookup: CDR1 MGHRA, CDR2 YSYEKL. Trimming left V 0 bases short and J 8 bases short, with 20 bases between. The length of the CDR3 is 17 residues. The CDR3 reads CASSQDWFGNTVYTIYF. The CDR3 DNA sequence: TGCGCCAGCAGCCAAGATTGGTTCGGAAACACCGTCTACACCATATATTTT.

V usage is TRBV18 and J usage is TRBJ1-4; D is uncertain. In germline, CDR1 is KGHSH, CDR2 LQKENI. V dropped 4 bases and J dropped 5 bases, with 2 bases sitting between them. The CDR3 extends over 11 amino acids. The CDR3, as DNA: TGTGCCAGCTCACAAAATGAAAAACTGTTTTTT. This codes for CASSQNEKLFF.

The chain recombines TRBV5-1 with TRBJ2-3; D is unclear. The V gene's germline CDR1 is SGHRS and CDR2 YFSETQ. V lost 1 base and J 2 bases, leaving 8 bases between the germline ends. The CDR3 is made up of 14 amino acids. CDR3 in amino acids: CASSLIQITDTQYF. The CDR3 region has the DNA TGCGCCAGCAGCTTGATACAGATCACAGATACGCAGTATTTT. The full variable domain, its missing parts supplied by reference TRBV5-1 and TRBJ2-3, is KAGVTQTPRYLIKTRGQQVTLSCSPISGHRSVSWYQQTPGQGLQFLFEYFSETQRNKGNFPGRFSGRQFSNSRSEMNVSTLELGDSALYLCASSLIQITDTQYFGPGTRLTVL.

DNA of the CDR3: TGTGCCAGTAGTCCCACATCCACCGGGAACACTGAAGCTTTCTTT. Encoded protein: CASSPTSTGNTEAFF. This chain uses TRBV19 with TRBJ1-1; no definite D call. Germline V gene sequence: CDR1 LNHDA, CDR2 SQIVND (reference sequence). The CDR3 runs 15 residues. With 5 bases removed from V and 1 base from J, the gap between germline ends came to 14 bases.

This chain uses TRBV25-1 with TRBJ2-7; the match to TRBD2 covers 13 bases. The V gene's germline CDR1 is MGHDK and CDR2 SYGVNS. There are 18 residues in the CDR3. Unmatched junction bases numbered 12, after V lost 1 base and J lost 6 bases. CDR3 sequence (DNA): TGTGCCAGCAGTGAATTGGGACTAGCGGGGCGGCCTGTTACCGAGCAGTACTTC. Translating gives CASSELGLAGRPVTEQYF.

The chain combines TRBV5-6 with TRBJ2-3; D is ambiguous. CDR1 is SGHDT, CDR2 YYEEEE, per germline. This CDR3 contains 13 residues. Deletions cut 1 base from V and 9 bases from J, with 12 bases between. CDR3 residues: CASSLLSTGTQYF. The CDR3 DNA reads TGTGCCAGCAGCTTGCTGTCGACCGGGACGCAGTATTTT. Full variable domain (remainder filled in from reference TRBV5-6 and TRBJ2-3): DAGVTQSPTHLIKTRGQQVTLRCSPKSGHDTVSWYQQALGQGPQFIFQYYEEEERQRGNFPDRFSGHQFPNYSSELNVNALLLGDSALYLCASSLLSTGTQYFGPGTRLTVL.

This clone came up a few times. The chain is built from TRBV7-2 and TRBJ1-5, with D uncertain. This CDR3 comprises 15 residues. The ends were cut back, 7 bases at V and 0 bases at J, with 13 bases in the middle. Germline-derived CDR1 and CDR2 are SGHTA and FQGNSA. Here the CDR3 reads CASTLTGSSNQPQHF. The DNA for the CDR3 is TGTGCCAGCACCCTCACGGGGTCTAGCAATCAGCCCCAGCATTTT. Full variable domain (outside the CDR3, taken from reference TRBV7-2 and TRBJ1-5): GAGVSQSPSNKVTEKGKDVELRCDPISGHTALYWYRQSLGQGLEFLIYFQGNSAPDKSGLPSDRFSAERTGGSVSTLTIQRTQQEDSAVYLCASTLTGSSNQPQHFGDGTRLSIL.

Comment on this clone: A junction end diverges from the germline sequence, so it may reflect a read error. The V call is TRBV10-3, the J call TRBJ2-7, with 7 nucleotides matching TRBD2. The germline V gene encodes CDR1 ENHRY and CDR2 SYGVKD. There are 15 residues in the CDR3. The CDR3 reads CAISDSATSSSEQYF. CDR3 bases: TGTGCCATCAGTGACTCCGCGACTAGCTCCTCCGAGCAGTACTTC.